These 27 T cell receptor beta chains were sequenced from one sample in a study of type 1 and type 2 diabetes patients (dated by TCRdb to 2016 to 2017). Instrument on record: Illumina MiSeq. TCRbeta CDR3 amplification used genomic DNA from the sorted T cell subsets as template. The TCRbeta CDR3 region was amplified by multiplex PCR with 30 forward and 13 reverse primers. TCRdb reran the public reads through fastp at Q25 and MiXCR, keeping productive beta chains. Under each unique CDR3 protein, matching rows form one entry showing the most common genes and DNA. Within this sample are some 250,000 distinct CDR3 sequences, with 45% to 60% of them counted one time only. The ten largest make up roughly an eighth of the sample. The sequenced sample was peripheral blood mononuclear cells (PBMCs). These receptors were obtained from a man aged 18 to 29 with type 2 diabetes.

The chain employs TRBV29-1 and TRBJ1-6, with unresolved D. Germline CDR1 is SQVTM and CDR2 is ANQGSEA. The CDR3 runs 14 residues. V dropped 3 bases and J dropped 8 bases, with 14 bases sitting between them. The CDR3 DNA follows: TGCAGCGTTGAGGTGAGGGCGGGTGATTCACCCCTCCACTTT. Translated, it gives CSVEVRAGDSPLHF.

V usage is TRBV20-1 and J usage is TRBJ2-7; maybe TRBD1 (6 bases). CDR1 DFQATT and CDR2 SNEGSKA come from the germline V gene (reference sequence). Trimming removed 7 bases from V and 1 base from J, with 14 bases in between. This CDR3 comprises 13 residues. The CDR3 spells CSVRTDLSYEQYF. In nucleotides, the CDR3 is TGCAGTGTCCGGACAGACCTATCCTACGAGCAGTACTTC.

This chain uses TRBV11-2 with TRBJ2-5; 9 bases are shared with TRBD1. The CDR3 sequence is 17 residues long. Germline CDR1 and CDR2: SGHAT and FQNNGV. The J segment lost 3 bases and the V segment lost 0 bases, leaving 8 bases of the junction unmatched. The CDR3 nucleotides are TGTGCCAGCAGCTTAGATTTGCACAGGGGGCGGGAAGAGACCCAGTACTTC. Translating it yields CASSLDLHRGREETQYF.

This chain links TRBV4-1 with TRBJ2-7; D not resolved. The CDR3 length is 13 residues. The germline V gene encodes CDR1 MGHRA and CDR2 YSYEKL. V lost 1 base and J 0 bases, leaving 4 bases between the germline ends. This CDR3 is CASSQVISYEQYF. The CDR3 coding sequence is TGCGCCAGCAGCCAAGTTATCTCCTACGAGCAGTACTTC.

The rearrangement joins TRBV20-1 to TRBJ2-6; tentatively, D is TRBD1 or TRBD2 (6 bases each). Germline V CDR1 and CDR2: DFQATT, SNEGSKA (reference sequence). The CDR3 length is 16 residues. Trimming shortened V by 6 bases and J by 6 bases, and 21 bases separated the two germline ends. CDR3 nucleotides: TGCAGTGCGAGGAGAGGGGGGCCCGCCCCGGCCAACGTCCTGACTTTC. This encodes CSARRGGPAPANVLTF.

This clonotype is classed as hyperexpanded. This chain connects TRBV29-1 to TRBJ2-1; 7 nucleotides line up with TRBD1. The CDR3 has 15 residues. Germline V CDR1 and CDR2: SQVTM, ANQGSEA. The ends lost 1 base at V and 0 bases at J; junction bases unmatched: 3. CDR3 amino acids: CSVEVWDSSYNEQFF. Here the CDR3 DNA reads TGCAGCGTTGAAGTGTGGGACAGCTCCTACAATGAGCAGTTCTTC.

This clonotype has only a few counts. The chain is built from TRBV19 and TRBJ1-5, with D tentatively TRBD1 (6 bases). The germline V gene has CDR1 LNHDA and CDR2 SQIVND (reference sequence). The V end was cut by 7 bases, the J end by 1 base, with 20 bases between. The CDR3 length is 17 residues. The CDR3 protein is CASTKAAGAVSNQPQHF. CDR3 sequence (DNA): TGTGCCAGTACCAAGGCAGCAGGGGCAGTCAGCAATCAGCCCCAGCATTTT.

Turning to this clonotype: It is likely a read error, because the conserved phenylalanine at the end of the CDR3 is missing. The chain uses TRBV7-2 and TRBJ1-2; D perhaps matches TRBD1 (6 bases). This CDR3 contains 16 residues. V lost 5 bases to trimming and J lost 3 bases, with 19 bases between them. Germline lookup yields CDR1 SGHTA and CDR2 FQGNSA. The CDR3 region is CASSPEARPGDYGYTL. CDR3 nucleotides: TGTGCCAGCAGCCCCGAGGCCCGACCAGGGGACTATGGCTACACCCTC.

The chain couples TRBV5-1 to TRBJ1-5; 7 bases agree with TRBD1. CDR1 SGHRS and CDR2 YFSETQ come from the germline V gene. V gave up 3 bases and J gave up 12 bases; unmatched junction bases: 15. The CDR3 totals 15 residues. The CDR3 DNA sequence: TGCGCCAGCAGCTGGGACAGCGACGAGGATCGGCTCCAGCATTTT. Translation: CASSWDSDEDRLQHF.

CDR3 nucleotides: TGTGCCAGCAGCCCATCACTACAAGAAGCTTTCTTT. This encodes CASSPSLQEAFF. The chain carries TRBV7-9 and TRBJ1-1; the D is unclear. This CDR3 spans 12 amino acids. Germline V gene lookup returns CDR1 SEHNR and CDR2 FQNEAQ (reference sequence). V was cut by 5 bases and J by 8 bases, with 12 bases left in between.

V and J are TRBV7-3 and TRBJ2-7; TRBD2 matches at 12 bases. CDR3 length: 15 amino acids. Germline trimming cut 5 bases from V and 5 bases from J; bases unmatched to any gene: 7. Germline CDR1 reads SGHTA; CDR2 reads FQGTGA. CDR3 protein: CASSGLAGGTDEQYF. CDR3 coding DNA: TGTGCCAGCAGCGGGCTAGCGGGGGGGACCGACGAGCAGTACTTC.

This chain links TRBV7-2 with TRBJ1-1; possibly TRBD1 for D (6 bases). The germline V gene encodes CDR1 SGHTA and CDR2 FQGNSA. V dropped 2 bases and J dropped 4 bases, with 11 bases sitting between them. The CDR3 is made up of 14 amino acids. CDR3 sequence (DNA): TGTGCCAGCAGCTTACTATTGGGGGCCACTGAAGCTTTCTTT. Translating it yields CASSLLLGATEAFF. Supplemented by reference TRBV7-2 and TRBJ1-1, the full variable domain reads GAGVSQSPSNKVTEKGKDVELRCDPISGHTALYWYRQSLGQGLEFLIYFQGNSAPDKSGLPSDRFSAERTGGSVSTLTIQRTQQEDSAVYLCASSLLLGATEAFFGQGTRLTVV.

The CDR3 DNA is TGTGCCAGCAGCCCCAAGAGGGGGACTAGTCTATACAATGAGCAGTTCTTC. It is translated as CASSPKRGTSLYNEQFF. The chain carries TRBV5-5 and TRBJ2-5; 8 bases agree with TRBD2. The J call may be faulty, since TRBJ2-1 better matches the DNA end. CDR3 length: 17 residues. The germline CDR1 and CDR2 sequences are SGHKS and YYEKEE (reference sequence).

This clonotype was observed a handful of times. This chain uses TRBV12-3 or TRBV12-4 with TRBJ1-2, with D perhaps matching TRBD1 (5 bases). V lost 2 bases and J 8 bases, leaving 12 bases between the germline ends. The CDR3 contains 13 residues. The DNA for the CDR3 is TGTGCCAGCAGTTTAAAAGGGGTCCGGGGCTACACCTTC. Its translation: CASSLKGVRGYTF.

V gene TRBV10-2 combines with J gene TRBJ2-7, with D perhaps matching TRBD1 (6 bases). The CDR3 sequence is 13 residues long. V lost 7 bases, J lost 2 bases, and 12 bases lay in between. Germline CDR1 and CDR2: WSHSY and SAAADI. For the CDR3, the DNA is TGCGCCAGCAAGTCCCAGGGGACCTACGAGCAGTACTTC. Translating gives CASKSQGTYEQYF.

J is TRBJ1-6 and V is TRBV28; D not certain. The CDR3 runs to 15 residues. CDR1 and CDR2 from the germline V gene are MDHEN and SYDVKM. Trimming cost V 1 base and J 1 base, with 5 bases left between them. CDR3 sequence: CASSLSVSYNSPLHF. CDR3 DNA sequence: TGTGCCAGCAGTTTATCAGTTTCCTATAATTCACCCCTCCACTTT. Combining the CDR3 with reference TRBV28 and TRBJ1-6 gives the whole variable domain DVKVTQSSRYLVKRTGEKVFLECVQDMDHENMFWYRQDPGLGLRLIYFSYDVKMKEKGDIPEGYSVSREKKERFSLILESASTNQTSMYLCASSLSVSYNSPLHFGNGTRLTVT.

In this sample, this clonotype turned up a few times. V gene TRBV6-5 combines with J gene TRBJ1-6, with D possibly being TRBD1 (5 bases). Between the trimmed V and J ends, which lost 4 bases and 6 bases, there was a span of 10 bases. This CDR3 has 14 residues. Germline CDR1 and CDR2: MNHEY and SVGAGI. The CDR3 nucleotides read TGTGCCAGCAGTTTTGAAGGGGTTAATTCACCCCTCCACTTT. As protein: CASSFEGVNSPLHF.

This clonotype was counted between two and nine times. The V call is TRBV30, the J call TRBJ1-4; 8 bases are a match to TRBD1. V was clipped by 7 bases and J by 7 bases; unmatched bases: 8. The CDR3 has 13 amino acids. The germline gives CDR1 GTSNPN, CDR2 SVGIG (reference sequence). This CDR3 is CAYGQGGGEKLFF. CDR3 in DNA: TGTGCCTACGGACAGGGAGGGGGTGAAAAACTGTTTTTT.

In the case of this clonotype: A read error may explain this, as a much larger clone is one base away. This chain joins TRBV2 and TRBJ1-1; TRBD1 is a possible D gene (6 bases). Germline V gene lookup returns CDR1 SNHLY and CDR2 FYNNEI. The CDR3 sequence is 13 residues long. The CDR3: CASSGRGNTEALF. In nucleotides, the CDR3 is TGTGCCAGTTCGGGGAGGGGGAACACTGAAGCTCTCTTT.

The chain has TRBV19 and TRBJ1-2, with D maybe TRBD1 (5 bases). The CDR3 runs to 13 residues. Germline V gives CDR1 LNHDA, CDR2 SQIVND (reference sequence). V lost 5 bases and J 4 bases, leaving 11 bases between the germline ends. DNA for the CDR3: TGTGCCAGTAGTCGACAGATGTTCTATGGCTACACCTTC. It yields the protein CASSRQMFYGYTF.

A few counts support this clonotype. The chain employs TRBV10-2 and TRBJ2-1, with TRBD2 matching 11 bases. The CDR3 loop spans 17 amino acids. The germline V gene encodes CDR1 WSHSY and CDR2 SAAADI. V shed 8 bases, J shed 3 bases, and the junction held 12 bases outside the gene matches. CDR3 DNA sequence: TGCGCCAGCTCCGCCCTTGGACTAGCGGGTAACTACAATGAGCAGTTCTTC. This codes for CASSALGLAGNYNEQFF.

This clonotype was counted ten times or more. The CDR3 region is CATSRATGELFF. Here the CDR3 DNA reads TGTGCCACCAGCAGAGCAACCGGGGAGCTGTTTTTT. The V and J genes are TRBV15 and TRBJ2-2; D call uncertain. CDR1 and CDR2 from the germline V gene are LNHNV and YYDKDF (reference sequence). The CDR3 is made up of 12 amino acids. V was shortened by 1 base and J by 5 bases, with 2 bases between the two germline ends.

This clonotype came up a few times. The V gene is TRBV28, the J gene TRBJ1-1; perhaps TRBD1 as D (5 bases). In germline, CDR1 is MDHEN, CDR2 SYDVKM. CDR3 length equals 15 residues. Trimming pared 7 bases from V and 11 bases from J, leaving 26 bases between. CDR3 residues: CASTEAGPMRWAAFF. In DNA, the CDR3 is TGTGCCAGCACGGAGGCAGGGCCGATGCGATGGGCGGCTTTCTTT.

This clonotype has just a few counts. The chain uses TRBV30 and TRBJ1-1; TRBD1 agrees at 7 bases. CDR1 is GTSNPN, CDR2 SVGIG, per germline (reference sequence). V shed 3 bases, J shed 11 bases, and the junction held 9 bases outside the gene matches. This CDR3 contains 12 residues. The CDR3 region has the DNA TGTGCCTGGAGGAGGGAGACAGGGACCGCTTTCTTT. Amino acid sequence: CAWRRETGTAFF.

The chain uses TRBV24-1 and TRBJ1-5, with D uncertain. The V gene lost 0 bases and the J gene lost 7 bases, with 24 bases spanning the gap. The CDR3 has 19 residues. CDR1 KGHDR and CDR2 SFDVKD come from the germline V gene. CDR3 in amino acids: CATSDLGNPVTLWGQPQHF. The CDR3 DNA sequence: TGTGCCACCAGTGATTTGGGGAATCCTGTAACATTGTGGGGACAGCCCCAGCATTTT.

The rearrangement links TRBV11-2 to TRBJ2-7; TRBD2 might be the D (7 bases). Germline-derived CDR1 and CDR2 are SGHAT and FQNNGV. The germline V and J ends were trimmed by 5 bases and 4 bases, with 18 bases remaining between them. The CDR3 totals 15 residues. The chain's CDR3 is CASSPIRGGGYEQYF. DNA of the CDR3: TGTGCCAGCAGCCCCATTAGGGGGGGAGGTTACGAGCAGTACTTC.

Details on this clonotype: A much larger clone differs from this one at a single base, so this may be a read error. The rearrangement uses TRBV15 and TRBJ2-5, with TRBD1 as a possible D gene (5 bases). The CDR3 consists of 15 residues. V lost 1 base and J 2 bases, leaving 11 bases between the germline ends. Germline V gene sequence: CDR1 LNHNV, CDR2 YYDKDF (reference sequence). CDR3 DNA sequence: TGTGCCACCAGCAGAGGTACAGGCCATCAAGAGACCCAGTACTTC. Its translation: CATSRGTGHQETQYF.